This TCR beta chain was found in a study of blood T cells in healthy people across ages. Study-level background: About one barcoded beta molecule per two T cells was the capture yield of template switching. Overall study findings and caveats: A conclusive naive versus antigen-experienced comparison was prevented by the unsorted PBMCs. Higher naive T cell percentage went strongly together with higher TCR beta diversity.

Of note for this clonotype: Its cognate antigen is unknown.

The second PCR ran 7 to 11 cycles with a sample-barcoded 5' primer and J-beta primers. Each sample yielded at least 2.5 million CDR3-containing paired-end reads. A single record per CDR3 protein comes from TCRdb applying MiXCR to the 5' RACE reads. The sample has about 1.6 million distinct CDR3 sequences, roughly a third seen once. V was pared by 5 bases and J by 4 bases, with 10 bases between. The length of the CDR3 is 13 residues. The clonotype was recovered from a woman younger than 45 in good health. The sample taken for sequencing was blood. This chain uses TRBV12-3 or TRBV12-4 with TRBJ2-3; D possibly corresponds to TRBD2 (6 bases). The CDR3, as DNA: TGTGCCAGCAGTGGGGACTGTCCAGATACGCAGTATTTT. Residues: CASSGDCPDTQYF.